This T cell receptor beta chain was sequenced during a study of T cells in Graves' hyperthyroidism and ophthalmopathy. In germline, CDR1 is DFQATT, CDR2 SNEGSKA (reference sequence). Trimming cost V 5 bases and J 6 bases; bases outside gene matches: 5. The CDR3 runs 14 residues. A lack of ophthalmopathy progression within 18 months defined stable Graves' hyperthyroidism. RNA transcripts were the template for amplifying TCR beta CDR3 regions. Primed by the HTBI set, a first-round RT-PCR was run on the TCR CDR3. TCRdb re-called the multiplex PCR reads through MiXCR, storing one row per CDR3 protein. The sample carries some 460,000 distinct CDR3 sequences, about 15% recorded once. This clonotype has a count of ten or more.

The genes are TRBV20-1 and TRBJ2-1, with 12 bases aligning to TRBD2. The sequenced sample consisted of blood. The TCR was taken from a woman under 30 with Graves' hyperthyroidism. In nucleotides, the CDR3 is TGCAGTGCTCTAGCGGGGGGGCTTTTCAATGAGCAGTTCTTC. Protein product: CSALAGGLFNEQFF.